This TCR beta chain was obtained from a study of T-cell memory formation after mild COVID-19. At the level of the study: Largely donor-specific TCR clusters were found.

Unmatched junction bases numbered 9, after V lost 5 bases and J lost 4 bases. Germline loops: CDR1 ENHRY, CDR2 SYGVKD. The CDR3 covers 15 residues. TCRdb redid the calling of the 5' RACE reads with MiXCR, one entry per CDR3 protein. Of roughly 450,000 distinct CDR3 sequences listed, around a sixth are singletons. This clonotype has only a few counts. This receptor was obtained from an adult woman who had mild COVID-19 (a few samples of this study predate the infection). Cell type and time point are not known. Sequenced sample: PBMCs or a T cell subset sorted from them (not recorded which). The V call is TRBV10-3, the J call TRBJ2-3; 7 bases align to TRBD2. CDR3 residues: CAISKRESLADTQYF. In DNA form, the CDR3 reads TGTGCCATCAGTAAGCGGGAATCCTTGGCAGATACGCAGTATTTT.